This T cell receptor (beta chain) was identified in a study of blood T cells in healthy people across ages. Samples each had at least 6 micrograms of total RNA extracted. It was with a sample-barcoded 5' primer and a J-beta primer mix that a second PCR of roughly 7 to 12 cycles was run. Sequencing yielded, for each sample, at least 3 million paired-end reads carrying CDR3. MiXCR was run by TCRdb on the 5' RACE reads, yielding one entry per CDR3 protein. The table records about 800,000 distinct CDR3 sequences, approximately 25% of them present only once. This clonotype was observed at least ten times. This CDR3 comprises 13 residues. Losses at the gene ends were 3 bases for V and 6 bases for J; bases not matched to a gene: 1. These data were also reused for a study on T cells of mothers and their children. That source notes: Material was donated by three healthy Caucasian mothers and their six children.

The specimen sequenced was blood. The rearrangement uses TRBV12-3 or TRBV12-4 and TRBJ2-7; TRBD1 aligns across 11 bases. The origin of this receptor is a boy aged 5-17 years in good health. The CDR3 coding sequence is TGTGCCAGCAGTTTTGGGACAGGGGGCGAGCAGTACTTC. As protein: CASSFGTGGEQYF.